The entry below gives a single T cell receptor beta chain sequence along with its context. What it recognizes is unknown. V was clipped by 5 bases and J by 11 bases, with 15 bases between them. The CDR3 has 12 amino acids. Germline loops: CDR1 SGHTA, CDR2 FQGNSA. Repertoires were generated with immunoSEQ multiplex PCR, while TCRdb's copy carries only in-frame clones and drops some. Of 1,300 to 1,500 clones in the sample, 60% to 85% were seen once. The data derive from a study of T cells after posttransplantation cyclophosphamide. Study-level results: Skin or GI-infiltrating T cells shared few TRB sequences with blood. Donor CD8+ memory clones often dominated recipient blood repertoires at later times. TRB clonality was highly associated with recipient CMV seropositivity and reactivation.

Cyclophosphamide on days +3 and +4 followed busulfan-fludarabine conditioning and a marrow graft. The clonotype originates from a female patient aged 60 to 70 who received an allogeneic stem cell transplant from an unrelated donor, was CMV-positive, and had acute GVHD only. Some T cells may arise from the graft donor. This rearrangement joins TRBV7-2 to TRBJ1-1; D is unclear. This specimen was PBMCs, taken 210 to 250 days after allogeneic stem cell transplant with posttransplant cyclophosphamide. The CDR3 protein is CASSQSGIKAFF. CDR3 bases: TGTGCCAGCAGCCAGTCCGGGATAAAGGCTTTCTTT.